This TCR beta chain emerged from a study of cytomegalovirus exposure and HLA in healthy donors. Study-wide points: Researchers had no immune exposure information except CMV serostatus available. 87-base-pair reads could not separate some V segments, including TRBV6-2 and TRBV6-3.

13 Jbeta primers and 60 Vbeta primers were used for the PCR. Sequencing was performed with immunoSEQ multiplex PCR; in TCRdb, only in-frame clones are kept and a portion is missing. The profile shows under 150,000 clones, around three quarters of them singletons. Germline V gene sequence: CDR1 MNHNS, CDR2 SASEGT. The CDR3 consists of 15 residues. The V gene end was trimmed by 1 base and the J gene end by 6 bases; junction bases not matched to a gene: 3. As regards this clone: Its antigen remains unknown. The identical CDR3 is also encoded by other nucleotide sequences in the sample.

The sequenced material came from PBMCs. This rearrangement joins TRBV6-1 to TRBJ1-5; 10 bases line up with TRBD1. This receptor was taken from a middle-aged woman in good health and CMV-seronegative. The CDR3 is CASSEGTGGGQPQHF. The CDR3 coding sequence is TGTGCCAGCAGTGAAGGGACAGGGGGAGGTCAGCCCCAGCATTTT.